Listed here are 23 T cell receptor beta chains from one sample, sequenced in a study of neurological immune-mediated disorders. TCRdb passed the 5' RACE reads through MiXCR, listing each CDR3 protein once. The sample includes about 52,000 distinct CDR3 sequences, about 3.8% of them seen just once. The sample consisted of PBMCs. These receptors were taken from a man aged 55 to 70 with multiple sclerosis.

This clonotype showed up many times. The V gene is TRBV29-1, the J gene TRBJ2-7; 7 bases are a match to TRBD1. CDR3 length: 12 residues. CDR1 is SQVTM and CDR2 is ANQGSEA in the germline V gene. Trimming cost V 7 bases and J 1 base; bases outside gene matches: 4. Here the CDR3 reads CSARQGSYEQYF. In DNA, the CDR3 is TGCAGCGCCCGACAGGGATCCTACGAGCAGTACTTC.

V is TRBV6-6 and J is TRBJ2-6, with TRBD2 identical over 10 bases. Germline-derived CDR1 and CDR2 are MNHNY and SVGAGI (reference sequence). This CDR3 has 18 amino acids. The V gene end was trimmed by 8 bases and the J gene end by 0 bases; junction bases not matched to a gene: 10. CDR3: CASVPSGGYYSGANVLTF. CDR3 sequence (DNA): TGTGCCAGCGTCCCTAGCGGGGGATACTACTCTGGGGCCAACGTCCTGACTTTC.

This clonotype was counted at least ten times. The chain couples TRBV5-1 to TRBJ2-3; 7 nucleotides agree with TRBD2. The CDR3 spans 14 residues. Germline values: CDR1 SGHRS, CDR2 YFSETQ. Germline trimming cut 9 bases from V and 1 base from J; bases unmatched to any gene: 8. CDR3 amino acids: CATSAGRGTDTQYF. CDR3 DNA sequence: TGCGCCACCTCAGCGGGGAGGGGCACAGATACGCAGTATTTT.

This clonotype was seen at least ten times. This sequence joins TRBV19 and TRBJ1-5, with 10 bases aligning to TRBD1. V lost 9 bases and J lost 2; bases outside the gene matches: 4. Germline CDR1 LNHDA, CDR2 SQIVND (reference sequence). The length of the CDR3 is 14 residues. Here the CDR3 DNA reads TGTGCCAGCGCCGGGACAGGGGGCAATCAGCCCCAGCATTTT. This codes for CASAGTGGNQPQHF.

This clonotype has ten or more counts. The chain uses TRBV27 and TRBJ2-7; tentatively, D is TRBD2 (6 bases). Trimming stripped 5 bases from V and 7 bases from J, with 21 bases between. The length of the CDR3 is 15 residues. Germline loops: CDR1 MNHEY, CDR2 SMNVEV (reference sequence). CDR3 in amino acids: CASSPRLDRASEQYF. DNA for the CDR3: TGTGCCAGCAGTCCCCGACTAGATCGTGCGAGTGAGCAGTACTTC.

The sample holds many counts of this clonotype. This rearrangement joins TRBV10-3 to TRBJ2-1; D gene unclear. Germline V gene lookup returns CDR1 ENHRY and CDR2 SYGVKD. V lost 0 bases and J lost 6, with 9 bases in between. The CDR3 runs to 14 residues. DNA for the CDR3: TGTGCCATCAGTGAGTCGCAAACACTCAATGAGCAGTTCTTC. Its translation is CAISESQTLNEQFF.

This clonotype was seen ten or more times. This chain links TRBV6-1 with TRBJ1-6; tentative D call: TRBD1 (6 bases). Germline values: CDR1 MNHNS, CDR2 SASEGT. Trimming stripped 1 base from V and 8 bases from J, with 9 bases between. CDR3 length equals 14 residues. CDR3: CASSEDRVDSPLHF. DNA for the CDR3: TGTGCCAGCAGTGAAGACAGGGTAGATTCACCCCTCCACTTT.

This clonotype has ten or more counts. This chain uses TRBV9 with TRBJ2-3, with 8 bases that match TRBD2. Trimming removed 3 bases from V and 2 bases from J; junction bases left unmatched: 14. The germline gives CDR1 SGDLS, CDR2 YYNGEE. The CDR3 has 18 residues. The CDR3, as DNA: TGTGCCAGCAGCGACCCCAGTTCAGGTAGCGGGAACACAGATACGCAGTATTTT. Protein product: CASSDPSSGSGNTDTQYF.

This clonotype occurred a few times. This clone may be a read error of a much larger clone one base away. The J gene is TRBJ2-6, the V gene TRBV27, with D tentatively TRBD2 (6 bases). CDR3 length: 13 amino acids. In germline, CDR1 is MNHEY, CDR2 SMNVEV (reference sequence). CDR3 in DNA: TGTGCCAGCAGCTCCCGGGGGTCCAAAGTCCTGACTTTC. It codes for CASSSRGSKVLTF.

This clonotype occurred many times. J is TRBJ2-7 and V is TRBV20-1; D gene uncertain. The CDR3 runs to 13 residues. Germline V CDR1 and CDR2: DFQATT, SNEGSKA (reference sequence). V lost 3 bases to trimming and J lost 2 bases, with 11 bases between them. The CDR3 DNA is TGCAGTGCTAGTCTCCGTGACCCCTACGAGCAGTACTTC. Its translation is CSASLRDPYEQYF.

This clonotype was found many times. The chain couples TRBV20-1 to TRBJ2-7; TRBD1 is a possible D gene (6 bases). CDR3 size: 16 residues. Trimming left V 5 bases short and J 4 bases short, with 24 bases between. From germline, CDR1 is DFQATT and CDR2 SNEGSKA (reference sequence). The CDR3 loop reads CSAHTQGFGDPYEQYF. CDR3 coding DNA: TGCAGTGCTCATACACAGGGCTTCGGGGATCCTTACGAGCAGTACTTC.

This clonotype has at least ten counts. The V call is TRBV20-1, the J call TRBJ1-2, with D possibly matching TRBD1 (5 bases). The CDR3 runs to 12 residues. V gave up 1 base and J gave up 7 bases, with 10 bases separating them. From germline, CDR1 is DFQATT and CDR2 SNEGSKA (reference sequence). As DNA, the CDR3 is TGCAGTGCTAGAGGCAGGGCGGGTGGCTACACCTTC. It yields the protein CSARGRAGGYTF.

This clonotype was recorded many times. The V and J genes are TRBV2 and TRBJ1-2; D is uncertain. V lost 0 bases and J 4 bases, leaving 15 bases between the germline ends. CDR3 size: 16 residues. Germline CDR1 reads SNHLY; CDR2 reads FYNNEI. CDR3 region: CASSEAGRKGRYGYTF. The DNA of the CDR3 is TGTGCCAGCAGTGAAGCTGGGAGAAAGGGCCGCTATGGCTACACCTTC.

Ten or more counts support this clonotype. The chain carries TRBV12-3 or TRBV12-4 and TRBJ2-7; TRBD1 is a possible D gene (6 bases). V shed 5 bases and J shed 4 bases, with 12 bases lying between them. The CDR3 sequence is 13 residues long. In nucleotides, the CDR3 is TGTGCCAGCAGTATTCAGGGGCCTTACGAGCAGTACTTC. This codes for CASSIQGPYEQYF.

This clonotype was seen at least ten times. This chain joins TRBV28 and TRBJ2-7, with D possibly matching TRBD1 (5 bases). The CDR3 length is 13 residues. The V gene lost 7 bases and the J gene lost 2 bases, with 12 bases spanning the gap. The germline gives CDR1 MDHEN, CDR2 SYDVKM. This CDR3 reads CASKSGWTYEQYF. In DNA form, the CDR3 reads TGTGCCAGCAAGTCAGGGTGGACCTACGAGCAGTACTTC. Based on the CDR3 plus reference TRBV28 and TRBJ2-7, the full variable domain is DVKVTQSSRYLVKRTGEKVFLECVQDMDHENMFWYRQDPGLGLRLIYFSYDVKMKEKGDIPEGYSVSREKKERFSLILESASTNQTSMYLCASKSGWTYEQYFGPGTRLTVT.

This chain links TRBV20-1 with TRBJ1-1, with 8 bases lining up with TRBD1. CDR3 size: 14 residues. V shed 6 bases, J shed 5 bases, and the junction held 11 bases outside the gene matches. Germline V lookup: CDR1 DFQATT, CDR2 SNEGSKA (reference sequence). The CDR3 protein is CSARLRGRGTEAFF. The CDR3 DNA is TGCAGTGCAAGACTCAGGGGGCGAGGAACTGAAGCTTTCTTT.

A remark on this clonotype: This may come from a read error, since a much larger clone is one base off. The chain is built from TRBV12-3 or TRBV12-4 and TRBJ1-1, with 7 bases that match TRBD1. This CDR3 contains 12 residues. V trimming: 3 bases; J trimming: 9 bases; junction bases outside the gene matches: 4. The CDR3 DNA reads as TGTGCCAGCAGTTTTGGGACAGAAAAAGCTTTCTTT. This translates into CASSFGTEKAFF.

This clonotype was observed many times. The V gene is TRBV7-9, the J gene TRBJ1-3, with TRBD1 matching 7 bases. J lost 4 bases, V lost 4 bases, and 4 bases had no gene match. CDR1 is SEHNR, CDR2 FQNEAQ, per germline (reference sequence). The CDR3 length is 14 residues. The CDR3 DNA is TGTGCCAGCAGCTATACAGGGGTCGGAAACACCATATATTTT. This codes for CASSYTGVGNTIYF.

This clonotype occurred many times. The chain employs TRBV7-8 and TRBJ2-3; 7 bases align to TRBD1. The germline CDR1 and CDR2 sequences are SGHVS and FQNEAQ. The CDR3 covers 13 residues. V dropped 5 bases and J dropped 2; count of bases not matched to a gene: 1. The CDR3: CASSDRATDTQYF. In nucleotides, the CDR3 is TGTGCCAGCAGCGACAGGGCCACAGATACGCAGTATTTT.

The V gene is TRBV7-9, the J gene TRBJ2-1; 7 nucleotides align to TRBD1. The CDR3 consists of 16 residues. With V trimmed by 5 bases and J by 1 base, 8 bases remained unmatched. Per germline, CDR1 SEHNR and CDR2 FQNEAQ (reference sequence). This CDR3 is CASSLTGNPSYNEQFF. Here the CDR3 DNA reads TGTGCCAGCAGCCTGACAGGGAACCCTTCCTACAATGAGCAGTTCTTC. Full variable domain (remainder filled in from reference TRBV7-9 and TRBJ2-1): DTGVSQNPRHKITKRGQNVTFRCDPISEHNRLYWYRQTLGQGPEFLTYFQNEAQLEKSRLLSDRFSAERPKGSFSTLEIQRTEQGDSAMYLCASSLTGNPSYNEQFFGPGTRLTVL.

This clonotype has ten or more counts. V and J are TRBV30 and TRBJ2-1; D ambiguous. The CDR3 loop spans 10 amino acids. Germline lookup yields CDR1 GTSNPN and CDR2 SVGIG (reference sequence). V lost 1 base and J lost 8, with 3 bases in between. The CDR3 nucleotides are TGTGCCTGGAGTGACCATGAGCAGTTCTTC. Translation gives CAWSDHEQFF.

This clonotype was detected ten times or more. The J gene is TRBJ1-1, the V gene TRBV15, with D maybe TRBD1 (5 bases). The ends were cut back, 3 bases at V and 5 bases at J, with 7 bases in the middle. This CDR3 contains 12 residues. Germline V gene sequence: CDR1 LNHNV, CDR2 YYDKDF (reference sequence). In DNA, the CDR3 is TGTGCCACCAGCAGGGGGGAAACTGAAGCTTTCTTT. As protein: CATSRGETEAFF.

This clonotype has a count of ten or more. The chain couples TRBV20-1 to TRBJ1-4, with TRBD1 matching 8 bases. There are 15 residues in the CDR3. The J segment lost 8 bases and the V segment lost 3 bases, leaving 11 bases of the junction unmatched. CDR1 is DFQATT, CDR2 SNEGSKA, per germline (reference sequence). The CDR3: CSASGGGQGGEKLFF. CDR3 coding DNA: TGCAGTGCTAGCGGGGGCGGACAGGGTGGAGAAAAACTGTTTTTT.